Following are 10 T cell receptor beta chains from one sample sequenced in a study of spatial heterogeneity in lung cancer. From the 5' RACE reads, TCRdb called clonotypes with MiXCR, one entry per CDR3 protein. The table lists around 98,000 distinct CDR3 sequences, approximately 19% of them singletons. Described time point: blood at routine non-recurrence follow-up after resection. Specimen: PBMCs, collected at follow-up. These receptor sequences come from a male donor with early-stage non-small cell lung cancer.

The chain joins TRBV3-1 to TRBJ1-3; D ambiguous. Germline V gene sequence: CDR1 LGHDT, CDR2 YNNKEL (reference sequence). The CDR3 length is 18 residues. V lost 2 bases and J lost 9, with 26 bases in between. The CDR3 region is CASSQNRPAATSLATIYF. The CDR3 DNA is TGTGCCAGCAGCCAAAACCGGCCCGCCGCTACCTCTTTAGCCACCATATATTTT. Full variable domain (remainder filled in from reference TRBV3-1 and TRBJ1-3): DTAVSQTPKYLVTQMGNDKSIKCEQNLGHDTMYWYKQDSKKFLKIMFSYNNKELIINETVPNRFSPKSPDKAHLNLHINSLELGDSAVYFCASSQNRPAATSLATIYFGEGSWLTVV.

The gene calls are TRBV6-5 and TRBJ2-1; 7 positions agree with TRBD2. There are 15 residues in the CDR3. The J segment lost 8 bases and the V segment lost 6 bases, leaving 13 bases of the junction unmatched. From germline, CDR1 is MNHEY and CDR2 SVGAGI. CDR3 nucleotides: TGTGCCAGCAGCTTGTTAGCGGGCGATCCCGATGAGCAGTTCTTC. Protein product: CASSLLAGDPDEQFF.

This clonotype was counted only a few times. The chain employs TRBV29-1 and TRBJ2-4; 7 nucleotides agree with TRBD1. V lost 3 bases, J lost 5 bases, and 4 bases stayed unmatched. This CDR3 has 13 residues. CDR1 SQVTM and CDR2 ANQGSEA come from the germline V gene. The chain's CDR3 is CSVERDSENIQYF. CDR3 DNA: TGCAGCGTTGAGAGGGACAGTGAAAACATTCAGTACTTC.

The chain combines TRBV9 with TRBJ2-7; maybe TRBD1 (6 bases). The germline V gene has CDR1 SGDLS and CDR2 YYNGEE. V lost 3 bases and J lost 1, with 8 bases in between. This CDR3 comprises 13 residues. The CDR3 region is CASSAGQSYEQYF. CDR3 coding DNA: TGTGCCAGCAGCGCCGGACAGTCCTACGAGCAGTACTTC.

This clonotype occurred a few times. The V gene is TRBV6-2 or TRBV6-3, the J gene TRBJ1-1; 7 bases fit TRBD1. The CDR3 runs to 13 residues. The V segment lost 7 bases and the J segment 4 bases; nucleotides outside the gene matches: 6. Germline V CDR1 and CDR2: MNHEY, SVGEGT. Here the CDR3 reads CASIRGSGTEAFF. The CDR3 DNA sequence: TGTGCCAGCATCAGGGGGTCGGGCACTGAAGCTTTCTTT.

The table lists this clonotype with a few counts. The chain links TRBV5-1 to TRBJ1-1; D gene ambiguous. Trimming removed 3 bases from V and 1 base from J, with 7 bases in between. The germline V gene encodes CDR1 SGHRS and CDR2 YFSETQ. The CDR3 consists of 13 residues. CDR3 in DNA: TGCGCCAGCAGCTCGACCAGGAACACTGAAGCTTTCTTT. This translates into CASSSTRNTEAFF.

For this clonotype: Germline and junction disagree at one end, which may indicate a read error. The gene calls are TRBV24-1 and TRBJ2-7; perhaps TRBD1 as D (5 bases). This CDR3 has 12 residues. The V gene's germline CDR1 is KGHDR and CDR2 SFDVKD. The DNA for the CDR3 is TGTGCCACCAGTGATCCGGCGACAGCCCCGATCTTC. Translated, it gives CATSDPATAPIF.

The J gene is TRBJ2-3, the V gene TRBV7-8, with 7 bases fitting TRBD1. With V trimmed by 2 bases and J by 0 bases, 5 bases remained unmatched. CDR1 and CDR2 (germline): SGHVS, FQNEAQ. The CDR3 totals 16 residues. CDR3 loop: CASSLRQGGSTDTQYF. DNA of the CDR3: TGTGCCAGCAGCTTAAGACAGGGCGGGAGCACAGATACGCAGTATTTT. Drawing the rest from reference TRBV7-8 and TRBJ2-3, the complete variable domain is GAGVSQSPRYKVAKRGQDVALRCDPISGHVSLFWYQQALGQGPEFLTYFQNEAQLDKSGLPSDRFFAERPEGSVSTLKIQRTQQEDSAVYLCASSLRQGGSTDTQYFGPGTRLTVL.

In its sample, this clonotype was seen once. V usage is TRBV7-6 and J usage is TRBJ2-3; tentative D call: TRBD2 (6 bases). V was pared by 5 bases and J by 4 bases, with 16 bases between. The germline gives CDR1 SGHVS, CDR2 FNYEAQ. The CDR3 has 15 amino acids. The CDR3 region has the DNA TGTGCCAGCAGCCGCAGACTAGAGGGGTCAGATACGCAGTATTTT. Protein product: CASSRRLEGSDTQYF.

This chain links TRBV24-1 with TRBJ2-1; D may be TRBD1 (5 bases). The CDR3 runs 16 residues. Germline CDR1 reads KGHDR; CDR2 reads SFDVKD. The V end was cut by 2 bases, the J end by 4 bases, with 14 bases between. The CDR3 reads CATSDSWTSGYNEQFF. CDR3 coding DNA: TGTGCCACCAGTGATTCGTGGACATCTGGATACAATGAGCAGTTCTTC.